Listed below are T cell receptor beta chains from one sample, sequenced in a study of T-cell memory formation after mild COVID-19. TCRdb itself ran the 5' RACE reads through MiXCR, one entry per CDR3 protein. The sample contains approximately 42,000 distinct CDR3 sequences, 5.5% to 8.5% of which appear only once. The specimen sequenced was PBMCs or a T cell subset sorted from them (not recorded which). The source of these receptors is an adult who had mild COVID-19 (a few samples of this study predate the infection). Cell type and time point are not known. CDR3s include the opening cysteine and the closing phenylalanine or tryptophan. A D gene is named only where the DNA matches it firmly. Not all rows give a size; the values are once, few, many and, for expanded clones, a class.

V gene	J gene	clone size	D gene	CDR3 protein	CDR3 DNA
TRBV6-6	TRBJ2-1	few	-	CASRDSNYNEQFF	TGTGCCAGCAGGGACAGCAACTACAATGAGCAGTTCTTC
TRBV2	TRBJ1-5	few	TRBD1	CASSDRGGQPQHF	TGTGCCAGCAGCGACAGGGGCGGTCAGCCCCAGCATTTT
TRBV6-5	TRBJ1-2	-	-	CASSFNSGNYGYTF	TGTGCCAGCAGTTTTAATTCCGGGAACTATGGCTACACCTTC
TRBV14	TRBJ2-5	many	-	CASSQRGSQETQYF	TGTGCCAGCAGCCAAAGGGGGAGTCAAGAGACCCAGTACTTC
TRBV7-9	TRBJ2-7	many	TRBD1	CASSLGTGPNSEQYF	TGTGCCAGCAGCTTAGGGACAGGCCCCAATTCCGAGCAGTACTTC
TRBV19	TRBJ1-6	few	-	CASNLGKDSPLHF	TGTGCCAGTAATCTGGGCAAAGATTCACCCCTCCACTTT
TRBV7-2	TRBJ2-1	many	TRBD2	CASSPTSGGSYNEQFF	TGTGCCAGCAGTCCAACTAGCGGGGGTTCCTACAATGAGCAGTTCTTC
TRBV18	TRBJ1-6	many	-	CASSSGRGLDSPLHF	TGTGCCAGCTCATCGGGAAGGGGATTGGATTCACCCCTCCACTTT
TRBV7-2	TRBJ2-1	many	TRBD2	CASSQWTSLNEQFF	TGTGCCAGCAGCCAATGGACTAGCCTCAATGAGCAGTTCTTC
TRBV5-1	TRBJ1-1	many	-	CASSLNAGGRNTEAFF	TGCGCCAGCAGCTTGAATGCTGGGGGGAGGAACACTGAAGCTTTCTTT
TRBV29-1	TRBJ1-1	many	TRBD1	CSVMGQNMNTEAFF	TGCAGCGTCATGGGACAGAACATGAACACTGAAGCTTTCTTT
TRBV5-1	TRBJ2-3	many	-	CASSLAGPDTQYF	TGCGCCAGCAGCTTGGCTGGGCCGGATACGCAGTATTTT
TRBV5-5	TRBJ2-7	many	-	CASNRDTGSSYEQYF	TGTGCCAGCAATCGGGACACCGGGAGCTCCTACGAGCAGTACTTC
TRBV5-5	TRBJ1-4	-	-	CASSFPGGEKLFF	TGTGCCAGCAGCTTCCCCGGAGGAGAGAAACTGTTTTTT
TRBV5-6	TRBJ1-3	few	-	CASSFGRQYFSGNTIYF	TGTGCCAGCAGCTTTGGACGACAGTACTTCTCTGGAAACACCATATATTTT
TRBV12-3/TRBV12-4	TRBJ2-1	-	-	CASSRLQGRHNEQFF	TGTGCCAGCAGTCGACTACAGGGACGTCACAATGAGCAGTTCTTC
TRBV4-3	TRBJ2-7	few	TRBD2	CASSQETSGNSYEQYF	TGCGCCAGCAGCCAAGAGACTAGCGGGAATTCCTACGAGCAGTACTTC
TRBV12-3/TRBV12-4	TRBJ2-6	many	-	CASSRVVRSGANVLTF	TGTGCCAGCAGTCGGGTCGTTCGCTCTGGGGCCAACGTCCTGACTTTC
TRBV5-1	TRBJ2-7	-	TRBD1	CASSLPGQGAQGEQYF	TGCGCCAGCAGCTTACCGGGACAGGGGGCGCAGGGCGAGCAGTACTTC
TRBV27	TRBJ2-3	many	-	CASSAPPSTDTQYF	TGTGCCAGCAGTGCTCCTCCCAGCACAGATACGCAGTATTTT
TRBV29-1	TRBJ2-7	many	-	CSVWPAGPSYEQYF	TGCAGCGTTTGGCCCGCCGGCCCGTCCTACGAGCAGTACTTC
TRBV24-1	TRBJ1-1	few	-	CATSRTENTEAFF	TGTGCCACCAGCCGGACGGAGAACACTGAAGCTTTCTTT
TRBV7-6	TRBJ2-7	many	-	CASSLGTTNNEQYF	TGTGCCAGCAGCTTAGGGACTACTAACAACGAGCAGTACTTC
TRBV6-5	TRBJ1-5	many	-	CASSYGSGSNQPQHF	TGTGCCAGCAGTTACGGTTCGGGGTCCAATCAGCCCCAGCATTTT
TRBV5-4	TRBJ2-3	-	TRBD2	CASSSSGRGTDTQYF	TGTGCCAGCAGCTCGAGCGGGAGGGGCACAGATACGCAGTATTTT
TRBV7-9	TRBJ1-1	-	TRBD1	CASRSRQGATEAFF	TGTGCCAGCAGATCTAGACAGGGGGCAACTGAAGCTTTCTTT
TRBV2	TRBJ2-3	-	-	CASQRRPSTDTQYF	TGTGCCAGCCAGCGCCGGCCTAGCACAGATACGCAGTATTTT
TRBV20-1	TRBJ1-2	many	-	CSARGLLDYGYTF	TGCAGTGCTAGAGGGCTTCTCGACTATGGCTACACCTTC
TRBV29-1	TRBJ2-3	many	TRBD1	CSAQGATDTQYF	TGCAGCGCGCAGGGGGCCACAGATACGCAGTATTTT
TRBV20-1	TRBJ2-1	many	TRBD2	CSARISGRGYNEQFF	TGCAGTGCTAGAATTAGCGGGAGGGGGTACAATGAGCAGTTCTTC
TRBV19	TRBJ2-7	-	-	CACSPGAYEQYF	TGTGCCTGTAGCCCCGGGGCCTACGAGCAGTACTTC
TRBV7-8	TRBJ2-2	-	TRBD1	CASRTGYQNTGELFF	TGTGCCAGCCGGACAGGGTATCAGAACACCGGGGAGCTGTTTTTT
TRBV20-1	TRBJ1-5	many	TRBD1	CSADRANQPQHF	TGCAGTGCCGACAGGGCCAATCAGCCCCAGCATTTT
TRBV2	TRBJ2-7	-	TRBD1	CATRGTGVYEQYF	TGTGCCACCCGCGGGACAGGGGTCTACGAGCAGTACTTC
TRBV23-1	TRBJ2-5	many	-	CASSFPGGRSYGETQYF	TGCGCCAGCAGTTTCCCCGGAGGCCGGTCGTATGGGGAGACCCAGTACTTC
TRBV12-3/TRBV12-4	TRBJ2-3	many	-	CASSRRTDSTSTDTQYF	TGTGCCAGCAGTCGCCGGACAGATTCGACTAGCACAGATACGCAGTATTTT